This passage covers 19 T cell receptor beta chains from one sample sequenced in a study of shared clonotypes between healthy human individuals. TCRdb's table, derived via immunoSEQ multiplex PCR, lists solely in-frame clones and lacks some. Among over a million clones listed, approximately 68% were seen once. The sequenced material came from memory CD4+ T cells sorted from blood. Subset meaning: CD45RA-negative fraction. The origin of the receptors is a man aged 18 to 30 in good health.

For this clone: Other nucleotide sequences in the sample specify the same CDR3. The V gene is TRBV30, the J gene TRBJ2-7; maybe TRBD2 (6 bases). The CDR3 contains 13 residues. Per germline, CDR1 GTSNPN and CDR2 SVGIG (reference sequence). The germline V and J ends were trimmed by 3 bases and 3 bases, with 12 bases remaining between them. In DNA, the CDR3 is TGTGCCTGGAGGAGAGGAGGGGTCTACGAGCAGTACTTC. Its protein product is CAWRRGGVYEQYF. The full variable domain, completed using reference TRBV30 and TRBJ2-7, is SQTIHQWPATLVQPVGSPLSLECTVEGTSNPNLYWYRQAAGRGLQLLFYSVGIGQISSEVPQNLSASRPQDRQFILSSKKLLLSDSGFYLCAWRRGGVYEQYFGPGTRLTVT.

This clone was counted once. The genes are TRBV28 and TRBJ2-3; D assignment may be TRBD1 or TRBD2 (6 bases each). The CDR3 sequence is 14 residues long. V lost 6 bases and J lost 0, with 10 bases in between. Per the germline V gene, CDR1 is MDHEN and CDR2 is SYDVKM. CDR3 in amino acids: CASRGGRSTDTQYF. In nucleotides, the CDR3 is TGTGCCAGCAGGGGGGGCCGTAGCACAGATACGCAGTATTTT. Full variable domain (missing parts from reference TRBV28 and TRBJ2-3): DVKVTQSSRYLVKRTGEKVFLECVQDMDHENMFWYRQDPGLGLRLIYFSYDVKMKEKGDIPEGYSVSREKKERFSLILESASTNQTSMYLCASRGGRSTDTQYFGPGTRLTVL.

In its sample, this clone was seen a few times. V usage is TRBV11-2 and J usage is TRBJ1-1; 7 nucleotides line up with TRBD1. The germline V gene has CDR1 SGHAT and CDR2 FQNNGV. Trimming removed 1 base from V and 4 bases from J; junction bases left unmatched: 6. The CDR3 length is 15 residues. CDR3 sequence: CASSLGRGQGTEAFF. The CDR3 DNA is TGTGCCAGCAGCTTAGGTAGGGGGCAGGGCACTGAAGCTTTCTTT.

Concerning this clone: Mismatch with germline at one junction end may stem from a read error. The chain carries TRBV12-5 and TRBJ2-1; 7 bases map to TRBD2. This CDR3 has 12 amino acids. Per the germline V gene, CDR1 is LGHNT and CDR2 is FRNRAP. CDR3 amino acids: CASAVQAGRGLF. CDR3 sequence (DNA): TGTGCTAGTGCCGTCCAAGCGGGACGGGGTCTCTTC.

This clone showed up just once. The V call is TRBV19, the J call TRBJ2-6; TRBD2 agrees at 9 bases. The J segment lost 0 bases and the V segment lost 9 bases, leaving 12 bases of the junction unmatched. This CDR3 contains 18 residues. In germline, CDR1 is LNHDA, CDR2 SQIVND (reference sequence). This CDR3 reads CASSALAGSFSGANVLTF. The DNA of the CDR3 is TGTGCCAGCAGCGCGCTAGCGGGATCGTTCTCTGGGGCCAACGTCCTGACTTTC.

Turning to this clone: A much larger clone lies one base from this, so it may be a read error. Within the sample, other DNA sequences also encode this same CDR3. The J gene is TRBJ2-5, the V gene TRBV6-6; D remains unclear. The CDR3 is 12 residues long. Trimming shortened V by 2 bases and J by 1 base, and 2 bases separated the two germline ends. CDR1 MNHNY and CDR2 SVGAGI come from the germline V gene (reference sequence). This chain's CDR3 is CASSYVQETQYF. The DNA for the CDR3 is TGTGCCAGCAGTTACGTCCAAGAGACCCAGTACTTC.

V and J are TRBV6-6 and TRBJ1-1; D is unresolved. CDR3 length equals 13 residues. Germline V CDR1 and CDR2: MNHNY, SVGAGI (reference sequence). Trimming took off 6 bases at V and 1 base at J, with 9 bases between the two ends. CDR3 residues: CASRGDGNTEAFF. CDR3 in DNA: TGTGCCAGCAGGGGAGATGGGAACACTGAAGCTTTCTTT.

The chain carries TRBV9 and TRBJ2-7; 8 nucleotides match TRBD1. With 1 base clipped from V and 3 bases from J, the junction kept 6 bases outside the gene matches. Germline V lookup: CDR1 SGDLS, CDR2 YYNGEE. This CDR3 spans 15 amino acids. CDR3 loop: CASSVNTGGGYEQYF. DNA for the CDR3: TGTGCCAGCAGCGTAAATACAGGGGGTGGCTACGAGCAGTACTTC. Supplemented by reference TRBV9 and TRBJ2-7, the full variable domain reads DSGVTQTPKHLITATGQRVTLRCSPRSGDLSVYWYQQSLDQGLQFLIQYYNGEERAKGNILERFSAQQFPDLHSELNLSSLELGDSALYFCASSVNTGGGYEQYFGPGTRLTVT.

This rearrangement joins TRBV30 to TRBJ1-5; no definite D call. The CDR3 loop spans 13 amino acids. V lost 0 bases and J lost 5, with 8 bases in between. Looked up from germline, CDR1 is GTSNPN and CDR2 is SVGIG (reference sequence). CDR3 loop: CAWSVPRDQPQHF. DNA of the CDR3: TGTGCCTGGAGTGTCCCTAGGGATCAGCCCCAGCATTTT.

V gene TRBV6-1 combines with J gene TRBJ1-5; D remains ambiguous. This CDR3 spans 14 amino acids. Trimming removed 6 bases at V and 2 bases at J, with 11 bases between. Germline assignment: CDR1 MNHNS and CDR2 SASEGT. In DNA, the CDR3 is TGTGCCAGCAGGTTCTCGGGCGGCAATCAGCCCCAGCATTTT. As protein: CASRFSGGNQPQHF.

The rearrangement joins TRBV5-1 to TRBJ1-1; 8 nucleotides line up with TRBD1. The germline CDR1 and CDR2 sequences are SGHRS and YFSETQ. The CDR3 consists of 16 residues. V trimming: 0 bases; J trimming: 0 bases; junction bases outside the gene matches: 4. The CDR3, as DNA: TGCGCCAGCAGCTTGGGGCAGGGGGCCATGAACACTGAAGCTTTCTTT. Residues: CASSLGQGAMNTEAFF.

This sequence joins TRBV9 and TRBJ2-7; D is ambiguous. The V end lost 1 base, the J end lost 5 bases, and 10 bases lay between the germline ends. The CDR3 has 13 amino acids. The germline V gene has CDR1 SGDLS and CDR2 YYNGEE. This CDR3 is CASSVRPIDEQYF. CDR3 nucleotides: TGTGCCAGCAGCGTAAGGCCTATCGACGAGCAGTACTTC.

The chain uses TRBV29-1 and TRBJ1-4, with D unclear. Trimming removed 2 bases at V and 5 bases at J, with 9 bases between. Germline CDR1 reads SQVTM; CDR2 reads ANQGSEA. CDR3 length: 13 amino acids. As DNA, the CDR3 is TGCAGCGTTGAACACGGAACCAATGAAAAACTGTTTTTT. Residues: CSVEHGTNEKLFF.

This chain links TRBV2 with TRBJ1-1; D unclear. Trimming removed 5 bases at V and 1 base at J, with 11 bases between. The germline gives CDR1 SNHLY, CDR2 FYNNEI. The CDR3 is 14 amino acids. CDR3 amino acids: CASSRGVENTEAFF. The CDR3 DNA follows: TGTGCCAGCAGTCGGGGTGTGGAGAACACTGAAGCTTTCTTT. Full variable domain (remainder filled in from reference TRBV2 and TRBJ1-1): EPEVTQTPSHQVTQMGQEVILRCVPISNHLYFYWYRQILGQKVEFLVSFYNNEISEKSEIFDDQFSVERPDGSNFTLKIRSTKLEDSAMYFCASSRGVENTEAFFGQGTRLTVV.

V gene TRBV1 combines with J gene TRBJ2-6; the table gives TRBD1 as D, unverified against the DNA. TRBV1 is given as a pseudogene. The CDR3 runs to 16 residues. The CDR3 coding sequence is TGCACCAGCAGCCTTCAGGGGGCGCCTGGGGCCAACGTCCTGACTTTC. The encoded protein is CTSSLQGAPGANVLTF.

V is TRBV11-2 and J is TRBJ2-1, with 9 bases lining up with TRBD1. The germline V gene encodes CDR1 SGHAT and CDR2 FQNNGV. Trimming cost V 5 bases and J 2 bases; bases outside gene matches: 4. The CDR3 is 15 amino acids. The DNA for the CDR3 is TGTGCCAGCAGCCGGGACAGGGAGACCTACAATGAGCAGTTCTTC. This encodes CASSRDRETYNEQFF.

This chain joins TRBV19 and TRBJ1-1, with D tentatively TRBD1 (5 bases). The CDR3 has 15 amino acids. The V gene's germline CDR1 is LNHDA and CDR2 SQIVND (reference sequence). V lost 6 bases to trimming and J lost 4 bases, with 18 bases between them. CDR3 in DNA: TGTGCCAGTAGCTCAGGGATGAAGCGAACCACTGAAGCTTTCTTT. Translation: CASSSGMKRTTEAFF. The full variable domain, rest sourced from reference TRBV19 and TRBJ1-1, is DGGITQSPKYLFRKEGQNVTLSCEQNLNHDAMYWYRQDPGQGLRLIYYSQIVNDFQKGDIAEGYSVSREKKESFPLTVTSAQKNPTAFYLCASSSGMKRTTEAFFGQGTRLTVV.

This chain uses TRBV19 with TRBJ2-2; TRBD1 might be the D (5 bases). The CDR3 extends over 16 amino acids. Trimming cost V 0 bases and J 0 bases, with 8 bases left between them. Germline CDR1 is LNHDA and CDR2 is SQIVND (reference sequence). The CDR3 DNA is TGTGCCAGTAGTATAGAAAGGGGTTCGAACACCGGGGAGCTGTTTTTT. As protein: CASSIERGSNTGELFF. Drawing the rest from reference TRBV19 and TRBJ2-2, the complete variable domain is DGGITQSPKYLFRKEGQNVTLSCEQNLNHDAMYWYRQDPGQGLRLIYYSQIVNDFQKGDIAEGYSVSREKKESFPLTVTSAQKNPTAFYLCASSIERGSNTGELFFGEGSRLTVL.

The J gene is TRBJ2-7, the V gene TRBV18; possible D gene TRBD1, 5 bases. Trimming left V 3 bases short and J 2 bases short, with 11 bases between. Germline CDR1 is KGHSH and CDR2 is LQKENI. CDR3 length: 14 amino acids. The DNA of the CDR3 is TGTGCCAGCTCACCTCCGACAGCCGCCTACGAGCAGTACTTC. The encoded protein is CASSPPTAAYEQYF.